The entry below gives a single TCR beta chain sequence along with its context. This sample is part of a study of blood T cell repertoires in COVID-19. TCRdb keeps only in-frame clones here, not all; method: immunoSEQ multiplex PCR. The sample has 150,000 or so clones, roughly 82% seen once. The CDR3 is 14 residues long. Germline CDR1 is MNHNY and CDR2 is SVGAGI (reference sequence). V lost 6 bases, J lost 7 bases, and 11 bases stayed unmatched. The sequence was collected from a human donor with acute or convalescent COVID-19. The donor label of this sample is uncertain. The chain combines TRBV6-6 with TRBJ2-7, with 8 nucleotides matching TRBD1. Specimen: peripheral blood. The DNA of the CDR3 is TGTGCCAGCAGAAGGGGACAGGCGGCTTCGGAGCAGTACTTC. Encoded protein: CASRRGQAASEQYF.